This T cell receptor beta chain was recorded in a study of spatial heterogeneity in lung cancer. Across the whole study: Alpha-chain sequences were consistently detected in smaller numbers than beta-chain sequences. In raw reads, more than 9.5 appearances on average were recorded for each unique TCR and UMI combination.

Time point given: sample taken at primary tumor resection. Between the trimmed V and J ends, which lost 0 bases and 3 bases, there was a span of 9 bases. The CDR3 length is 14 residues. Per germline, CDR1 GTSNPN and CDR2 SVGIG (reference sequence). A single record per CDR3 protein comes from TCRdb applying MiXCR to the 5' RACE reads. Of tens of thousands of distinct CDR3 sequences in the sample, 9.5% to 15% are singletons; the top ten hold about 40%. This clonotype has only a few counts. The TCR originated in a male donor with early-stage non-small cell lung cancer. This sample comprised PBMCs, obtained at surgery. The rearrangement links TRBV30 to TRBJ2-4, with unresolved D. The DNA of the CDR3 is TGTGCCTGGAGTGTTTCGGGCGGCAAAAACATTCAGTACTTC. This codes for CAWSVSGGKNIQYF.